The 18 T cell receptor beta chains below all came from one sample that was sequenced in a study of somatic mutations in cytotoxic T cells in rheumatoid arthritis. The table came from immunoSEQ multiplex PCR; TCRdb's copy has only in-frame clones and leaves some out. Of several thousand clones listed, just under 80% were seen once; the top ten hold nearly 5%. Material: CD8+ T cells sorted from blood. These receptors all come from an adult with rheumatoid arthritis.

The chain uses TRBV19 and TRBJ2-7, with 8 bases identical to TRBD2. Looked up from germline, CDR1 is LNHDA and CDR2 is SQIVND (reference sequence). There are 18 residues in the CDR3. J lost 2 bases, V lost 5 bases, and 17 bases had no gene match. CDR3 region: CASSSPGTRPAPPYEQYV. The CDR3 nucleotides read TGTGCCAGTAGTTCCCCCGGGACTAGACCCGCTCCCCCCTACGAGCAGTACGTC.

V and J are TRBV9 and TRBJ2-1; 7 bases match TRBD2. This CDR3 is built from 17 residues. With 0 bases clipped from V and 6 bases from J, the junction kept 12 bases outside the gene matches. Germline V gene sequence: CDR1 SGDLS, CDR2 YYNGEE. The chain's CDR3 is CASSVVARGDLRNEQFF. Here the CDR3 DNA reads TGTGCCAGCAGCGTAGTAGCACGGGGGGACTTGCGCAATGAGCAGTTCTTC. The full variable domain, in which reference TRBV9 and TRBJ2-1 provide the parts outside the CDR3, is DSGVTQTPKHLITATGQRVTLRCSPRSGDLSVYWYQQSLDQGLQFLIQYYNGEERAKGNILERFSAQQFPDLHSELNLSSLELGDSALYFCASSVVARGDLRNEQFFGPGTRLTVL.

The chain combines TRBV10-3 with TRBJ2-7, with no clear D. The CDR3 has 12 amino acids. V was clipped by 5 bases and J by 2 bases, with 7 bases between them. CDR1 is ENHRY and CDR2 is SYGVKD in the germline V gene. The CDR3 is CAISRVTYEQYF. CDR3 nucleotide sequence: TGTGCCATCAGTCGGGTAACCTACGAGCAGTACTTC.

J is TRBJ2-1 and V is TRBV11-1; TRBD2 aligns across 10 bases. CDR1 is SGHAT and CDR2 is FQDESV in the germline V gene (reference sequence). CDR3 length: 16 amino acids. The V gene end was trimmed by 2 bases and the J gene end by 4 bases; junction bases not matched to a gene: 5. CDR3 in amino acids: CASSLILAGVYNEQFF. CDR3 sequence (DNA): TGTGCCAGCAGCTTAATTCTAGCGGGAGTGTACAATGAGCAGTTCTTC.

The chain is built from TRBV27 and TRBJ1-5; possibly TRBD1 for D (5 bases). Trimming left V 2 bases short and J 6 bases short, with 11 bases between. Germline V CDR1 and CDR2: MNHEY, SMNVEV (reference sequence). This CDR3 is built from 14 residues. The CDR3 sequence: CASSLRGTGQPQHF. The CDR3 DNA follows: TGTGCCAGCAGTTTACGTGGGACGGGTCAGCCCCAGCATTTT.

The chain combines TRBV7-2 with TRBJ2-1, with a possible D match to TRBD2 (5 bases). V was shortened by 3 bases and J by 9 bases, with 9 bases between the two germline ends. Germline V gives CDR1 SGHTA, CDR2 FQGNSA. The CDR3 loop spans 12 amino acids. The CDR3 bases are TGTGCCAGCAGCTTTAGAGGGCCTGAGCAGTTCTTC. Protein product: CASSFRGPEQFF.

The chain has TRBV27 and TRBJ2-7; perhaps TRBD2 as D (6 bases). V was shortened by 3 bases and J by 4 bases, with 13 bases between the two germline ends. This CDR3 comprises 14 residues. Germline V lookup: CDR1 MNHEY, CDR2 SMNVEV (reference sequence). The CDR3, as DNA: TGTGCCAGCAGTTTCAACGGGAGAAGGTACGAGCAGTACTTC. This codes for CASSFNGRRYEQYF.

The chain employs TRBV28 and TRBJ1-5; maybe TRBD1 (5 bases). CDR1 MDHEN and CDR2 SYDVKM come from the germline V gene. This CDR3 spans 12 amino acids. V was shortened by 7 bases and J by 6 bases, with 10 bases between the two germline ends. Written as DNA, the CDR3 is TGTGCCAGCACCCTGGGGGGTCAGCCCCAGCATTTT. Translating it yields CASTLGGQPQHF. Full variable domain (rest looked up from reference TRBV28 and TRBJ1-5): DVKVTQSSRYLVKRTGEKVFLECVQDMDHENMFWYRQDPGLGLRLIYFSYDVKMKEKGDIPEGYSVSREKKERFSLILESASTNQTSMYLCASTLGGQPQHFGDGTRLSIL.

The rearrangement links TRBV6-6 to TRBJ1-2; 11 positions match TRBD1. CDR3 length: 15 amino acids. Germline V CDR1 and CDR2: MNHNY, SVGAGI (reference sequence). V trimming: 6 bases; J trimming: 3 bases; junction bases outside the gene matches: 6. The CDR3 nucleotides are TGTGCCAGCAGAACCGGACAGGGGGCGGACTATGGCTACACCTTC. Its translation is CASRTGQGADYGYTF.

V and J are TRBV19 and TRBJ1-5, with D possibly being TRBD1 (5 bases). The V end lost 2 bases, the J end lost 2 bases, and 10 bases lay between the germline ends. The CDR3 contains 15 residues. Germline loops: CDR1 LNHDA, CDR2 SQIVND (reference sequence). The CDR3 spells CASSIWGVGNQPQHF. In DNA form, the CDR3 reads TGTGCCAGTAGTATATGGGGGGTCGGCAATCAGCCCCAGCATTTT.

The V and J genes are TRBV6-6 and TRBJ1-6, with 7 nucleotides matching TRBD1. The length of the CDR3 is 13 residues. Trimming removed 6 bases from V and 11 bases from J; junction bases left unmatched: 7. Germline loops: CDR1 MNHNY, CDR2 SVGAGI (reference sequence). The CDR3 loop is CASRNRGRPPLHF. In nucleotides, the CDR3 is TGTGCCAGCAGAAACAGGGGAAGGCCACCCCTCCACTTT.

The CDR3 DNA sequence: TGTGCCAGTAGTGTTGGGTTCAATGAGCAGTTCTTC. Protein product: CASSVGFNEQFF. The chain employs TRBV19 and TRBJ2-1; unclear D gene. Looked up from germline, CDR1 is LNHDA and CDR2 is SQIVND (reference sequence). The CDR3 has 12 amino acids. With 5 bases removed from V and 6 bases from J, the gap between germline ends came to 8 bases.

In this sample, this clone turned up a few times. CDR3 residues: CASGGLQAYEQYF. The CDR3 DNA reads as TGTGCCAGCGGGGGCCTTCAGGCCTACGAGCAGTACTTC. The chain uses TRBV27 and TRBJ2-7, with D maybe TRBD1 (6 bases). Germline lookup yields CDR1 MNHEY and CDR2 SMNVEV (reference sequence). CDR3 length: 13 amino acids. The V end was cut by 8 bases, the J end by 2 bases, with 13 bases between.

There are a few counts of this clone. CDR3 in amino acids: CASSDNEQFF. CDR3 nucleotide sequence: TGTGCCAGCAGCGACAATGAGCAGTTCTTC. The rearrangement joins TRBV7-9 to TRBJ2-1; D call uncertain. CDR3 length: 10 residues. Germline V gene sequence: CDR1 SEHNR, CDR2 FQNEAQ (reference sequence). V lost 5 bases and J 5 bases, leaving 1 base between the germline ends.

The rearrangement links TRBV4-2 to TRBJ2-3; TRBD2 agrees at 8 bases. The CDR3 runs to 16 residues. Per germline, CDR1 LGHNA and CDR2 YNFKEQ. With V trimmed by 1 base and J by 4 bases, 7 bases remained unmatched. CDR3 loop: CASSQGGSGSADTQYF. The CDR3 DNA reads TGTGCCAGCAGCCAAGGGGGGAGCGGGAGCGCAGATACGCAGTATTTT.

V and J are TRBV14 and TRBJ2-3; the D gene is possibly TRBD1 (7 bases). Trimming removed 2 bases at V and 4 bases at J, with 16 bases between. The CDR3 sequence is 16 residues long. Germline V lookup: CDR1 SGHDN, CDR2 FVKESK. Written as DNA, the CDR3 is TGTGCCAGCAGCCAACAGGGGGGACTGCCTCCAGATACGCAGTATTTT. This translates into CASSQQGGLPPDTQYF.

J is TRBJ2-1 and V is TRBV28; weak D call: TRBD2 (5 bases). The germline CDR1 and CDR2 sequences are MDHEN and SYDVKM. Trimming cost V 5 bases and J 4 bases, with 15 bases left between them. The CDR3 is 15 amino acids. CDR3 DNA sequence: TGTGCCAGCAGTGCAGGTCTAGCACGTTACAATGAGCAGTTCTTC. Its translation is CASSAGLARYNEQFF.

This clone showed up just once. V is TRBV12-5 and J is TRBJ2-5; unclear D gene. The CDR3 spans 12 residues. Trimming removed 6 bases from V and 5 bases from J, with 10 bases in between. Germline values: CDR1 LGHNT, CDR2 FRNRAP. CDR3 amino acids: CASGHSWETQYF. The CDR3 DNA is TGTGCTAGTGGGCACTCGTGGGAGACCCAGTACTTC.